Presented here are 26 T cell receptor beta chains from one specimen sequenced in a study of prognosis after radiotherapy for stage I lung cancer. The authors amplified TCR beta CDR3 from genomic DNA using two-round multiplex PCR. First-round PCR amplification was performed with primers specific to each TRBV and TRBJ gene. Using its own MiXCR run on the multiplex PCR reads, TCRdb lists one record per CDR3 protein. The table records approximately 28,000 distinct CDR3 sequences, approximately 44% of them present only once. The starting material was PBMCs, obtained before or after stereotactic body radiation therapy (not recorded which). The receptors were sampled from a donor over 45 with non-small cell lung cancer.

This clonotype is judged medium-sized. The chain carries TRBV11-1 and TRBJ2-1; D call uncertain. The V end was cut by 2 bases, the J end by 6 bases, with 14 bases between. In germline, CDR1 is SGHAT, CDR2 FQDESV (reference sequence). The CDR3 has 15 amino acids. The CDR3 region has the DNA TGTGCCAGCAGCTTAACGTTGTTCGGCACCAATGAGCAGTTCTTC. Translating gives CASSLTLFGTNEQFF.

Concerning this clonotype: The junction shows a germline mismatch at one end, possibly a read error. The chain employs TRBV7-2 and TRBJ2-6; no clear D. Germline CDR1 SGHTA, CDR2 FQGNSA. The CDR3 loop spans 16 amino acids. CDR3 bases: TGTGCCAGCAGCGCCCGCTCGATCTCTGGGGTCAACGTCCTGACTTTC. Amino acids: CASSARSISGVNVLTF.

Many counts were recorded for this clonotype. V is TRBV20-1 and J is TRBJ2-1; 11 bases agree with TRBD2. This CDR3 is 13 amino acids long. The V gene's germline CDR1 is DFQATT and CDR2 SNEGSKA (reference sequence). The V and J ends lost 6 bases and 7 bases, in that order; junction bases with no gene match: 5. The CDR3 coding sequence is TGCAGTGCCCTGACTAGCGGGAATAATGAGCAGTTCTTC. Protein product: CSALTSGNNEQFF.

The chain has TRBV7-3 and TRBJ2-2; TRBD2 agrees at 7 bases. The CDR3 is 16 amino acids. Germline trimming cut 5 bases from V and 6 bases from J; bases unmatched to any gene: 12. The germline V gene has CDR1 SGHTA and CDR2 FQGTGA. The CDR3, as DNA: TGTGCCAGCAGCCCTGTACTAGCGAGGGGAGCCGGGGAGCTGTTTTTT. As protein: CASSPVLARGAGELFF. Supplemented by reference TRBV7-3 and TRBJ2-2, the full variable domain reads GAGVSQTPSNKVTEKGKYVELRCDPISGHTALYWYRQSLGQGPEFLIYFQGTGAADDSGLPNDRFFAVRPEGSVSTLKIQRTERGDSAVYLCASSPVLARGAGELFFGEGSRLTVL.

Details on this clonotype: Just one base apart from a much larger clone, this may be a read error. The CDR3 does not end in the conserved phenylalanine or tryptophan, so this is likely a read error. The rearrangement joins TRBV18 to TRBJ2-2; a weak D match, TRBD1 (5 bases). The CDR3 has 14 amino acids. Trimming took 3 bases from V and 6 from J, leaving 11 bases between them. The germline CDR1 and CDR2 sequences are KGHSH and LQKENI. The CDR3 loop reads CASSPIAGPGELFL. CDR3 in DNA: TGTGCCAGCTCACCTATTGCAGGGCCCGGGGAGCTGTTTCTT.

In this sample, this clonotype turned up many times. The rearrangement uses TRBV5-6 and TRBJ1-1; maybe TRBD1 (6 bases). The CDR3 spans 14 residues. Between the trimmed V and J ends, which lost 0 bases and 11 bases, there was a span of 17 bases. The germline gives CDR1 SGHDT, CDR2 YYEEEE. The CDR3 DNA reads TGTGCCAGCAGCTTGGGAGGGGGGTGGCTGATCGCTTTCTTT. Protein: CASSLGGGWLIAFF.

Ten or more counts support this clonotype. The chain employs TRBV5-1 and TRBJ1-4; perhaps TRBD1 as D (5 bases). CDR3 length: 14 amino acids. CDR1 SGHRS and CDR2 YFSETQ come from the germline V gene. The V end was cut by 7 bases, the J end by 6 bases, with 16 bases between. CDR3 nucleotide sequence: TGCGCCAGCCGCATGACCGGGACGGATGAAAAACTGTTTTTT. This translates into CASRMTGTDEKLFF. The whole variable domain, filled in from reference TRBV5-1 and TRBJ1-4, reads KAGVTQTPRYLIKTRGQQVTLSCSPISGHRSVSWYQQTPGQGLQFLFEYFSETQRNKGNFPGRFSGRQFSNSRSEMNVSTLELGDSALYLCASRMTGTDEKLFFGSGTQLSVL.

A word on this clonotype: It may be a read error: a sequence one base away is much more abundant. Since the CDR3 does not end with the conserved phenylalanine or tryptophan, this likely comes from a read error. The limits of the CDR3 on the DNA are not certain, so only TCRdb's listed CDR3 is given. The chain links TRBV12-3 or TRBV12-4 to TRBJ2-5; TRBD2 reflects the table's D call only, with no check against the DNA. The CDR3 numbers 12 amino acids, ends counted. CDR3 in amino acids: CASSPSGTIKYL.

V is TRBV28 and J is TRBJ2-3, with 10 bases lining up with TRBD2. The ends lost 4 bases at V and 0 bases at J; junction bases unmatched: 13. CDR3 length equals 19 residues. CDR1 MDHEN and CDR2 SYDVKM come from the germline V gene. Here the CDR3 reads CASSSIVGLALSSTDTQYF. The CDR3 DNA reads TGTGCCAGCAGTTCCATAGTGGGACTAGCGTTATCTAGCACAGATACGCAGTATTTT.

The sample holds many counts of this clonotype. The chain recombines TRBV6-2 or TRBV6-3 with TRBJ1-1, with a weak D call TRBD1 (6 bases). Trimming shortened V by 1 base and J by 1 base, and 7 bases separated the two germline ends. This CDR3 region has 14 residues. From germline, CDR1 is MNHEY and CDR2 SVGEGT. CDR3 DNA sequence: TGTGCCAGCAGTTACTTGGGACAGAACACTGAAGCTTTCTTT. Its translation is CASSYLGQNTEAFF.

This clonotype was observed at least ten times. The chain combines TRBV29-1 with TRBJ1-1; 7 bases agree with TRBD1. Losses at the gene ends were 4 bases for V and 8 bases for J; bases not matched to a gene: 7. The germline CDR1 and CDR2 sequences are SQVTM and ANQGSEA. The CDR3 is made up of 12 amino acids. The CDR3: CSVVRGREEAFF. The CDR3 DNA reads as TGCAGCGTTGTAAGGGGGCGCGAAGAAGCTTTCTTT.

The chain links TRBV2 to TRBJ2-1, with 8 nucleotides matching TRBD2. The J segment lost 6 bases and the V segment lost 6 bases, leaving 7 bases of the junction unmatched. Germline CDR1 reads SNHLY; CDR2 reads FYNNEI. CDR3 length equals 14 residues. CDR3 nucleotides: TGTGCCAGCAGCACTAGCGGAGTGGGCAATGAGCAGTTCTTC. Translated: CASSTSGVGNEQFF.

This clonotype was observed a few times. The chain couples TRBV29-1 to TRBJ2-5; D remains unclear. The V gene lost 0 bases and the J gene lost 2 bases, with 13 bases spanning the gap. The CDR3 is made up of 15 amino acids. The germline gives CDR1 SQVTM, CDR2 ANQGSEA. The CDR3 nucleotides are TGCAGCGTTGAAGATCCAACAGCAAGACAAGAGACCCAGTACTTC. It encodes CSVEDPTARQETQYF.

The CDR3 DNA follows: TGCAGCGTTGAAGTCCCGGGACTCGAATCCTACGAGCAGTACTTC. This gives the protein CSVEVPGLESYEQYF. The rearrangement links TRBV29-1 to TRBJ2-7, with D maybe TRBD2 (6 bases). The V end lost 1 base, the J end lost 1 base, and 14 bases lay between the germline ends. The V gene's germline CDR1 is SQVTM and CDR2 ANQGSEA. The CDR3 loop spans 15 amino acids.

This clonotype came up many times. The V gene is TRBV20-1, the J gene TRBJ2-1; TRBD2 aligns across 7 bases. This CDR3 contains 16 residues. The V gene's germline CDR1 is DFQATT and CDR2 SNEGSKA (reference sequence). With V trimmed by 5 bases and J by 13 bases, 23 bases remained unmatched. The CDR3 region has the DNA TGCAGTGCTCAGACGCAGGGAGGGCTGATTTTAATGCCTCAGTTCTTC. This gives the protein CSAQTQGGLILMPQFF.

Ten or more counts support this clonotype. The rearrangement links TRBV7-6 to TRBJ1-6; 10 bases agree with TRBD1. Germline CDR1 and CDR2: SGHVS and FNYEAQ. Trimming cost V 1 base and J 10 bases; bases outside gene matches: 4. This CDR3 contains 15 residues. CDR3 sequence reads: CASSLGGQGVSPLHF. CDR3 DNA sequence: TGTGCCAGCAGCTTAGGAGGACAGGGGGTCTCACCCCTCCACTTT.

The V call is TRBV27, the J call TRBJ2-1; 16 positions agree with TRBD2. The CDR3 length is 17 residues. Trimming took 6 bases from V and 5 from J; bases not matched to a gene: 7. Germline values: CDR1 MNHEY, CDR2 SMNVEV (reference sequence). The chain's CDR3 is CASRPGLAGGLNNEQFF. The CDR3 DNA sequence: TGTGCCAGCAGGCCGGGACTAGCGGGGGGGCTCAACAATGAGCAGTTCTTC.

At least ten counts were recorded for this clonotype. The CDR3 DNA reads as TGTGCCAGCAGCCAACCGGGACTTTCCAATGAGCAGTTCTTC. This codes for CASSQPGLSNEQFF. This chain uses TRBV14 with TRBJ2-1; perhaps TRBD2 as D (6 bases). The CDR3 has 14 amino acids. The V gene's germline CDR1 is SGHDN and CDR2 FVKESK. V lost 2 bases, J lost 6 bases, and 11 bases lay in between.

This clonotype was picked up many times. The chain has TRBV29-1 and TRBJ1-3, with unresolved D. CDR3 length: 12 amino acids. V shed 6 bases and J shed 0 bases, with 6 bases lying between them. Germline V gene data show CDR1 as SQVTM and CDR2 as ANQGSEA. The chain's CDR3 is CSVKTSGNTIYF. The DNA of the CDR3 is TGCAGCGTGAAGACCTCTGGAAACACCATATATTTT.

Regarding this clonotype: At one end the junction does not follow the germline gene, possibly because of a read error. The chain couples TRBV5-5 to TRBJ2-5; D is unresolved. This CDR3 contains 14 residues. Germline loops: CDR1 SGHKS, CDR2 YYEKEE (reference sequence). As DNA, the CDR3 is TGTGCCAGCAGCGCTGCAGCGACCCAAGGGACCCAGTACTTC. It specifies CASSAAATQGTQYF. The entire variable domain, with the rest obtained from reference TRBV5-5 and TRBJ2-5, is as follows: DAGVTQSPTHLIKTRGQQVTLRCSPISGHKSVSWYQQVLGQGPQFIFQYYEKEERGRGNFPDRFSARQFPNYSSELNVNALLLGDSALYLCASSAAATQGTQYFGPGTRLLVL.

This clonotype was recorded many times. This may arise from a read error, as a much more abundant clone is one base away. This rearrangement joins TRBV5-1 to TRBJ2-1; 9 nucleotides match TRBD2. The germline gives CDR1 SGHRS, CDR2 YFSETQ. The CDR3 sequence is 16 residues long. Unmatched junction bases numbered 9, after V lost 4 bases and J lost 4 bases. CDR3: CASSTILAGLYNEQFF. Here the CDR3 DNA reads TGCGCCAGCAGCACTATACTAGCGGGCCTTTACAATGAGCAGTTCTTC.

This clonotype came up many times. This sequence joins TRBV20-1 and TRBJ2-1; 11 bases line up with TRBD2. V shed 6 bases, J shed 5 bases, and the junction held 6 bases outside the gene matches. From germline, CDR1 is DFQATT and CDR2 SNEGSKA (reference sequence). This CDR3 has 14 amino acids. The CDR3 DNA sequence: TGCAGTGCCAATAGCGGGGGGGCAGACAATGAGCAGTTCTTC. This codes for CSANSGGADNEQFF.

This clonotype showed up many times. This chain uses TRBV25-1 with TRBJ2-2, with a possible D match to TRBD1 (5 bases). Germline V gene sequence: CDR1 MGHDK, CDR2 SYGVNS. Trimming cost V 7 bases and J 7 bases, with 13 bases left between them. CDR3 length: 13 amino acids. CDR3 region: CASNRGGNGELFF. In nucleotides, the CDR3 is TGTGCCAGCAATAGGGGTGGGAACGGGGAGCTGTTTTTT.

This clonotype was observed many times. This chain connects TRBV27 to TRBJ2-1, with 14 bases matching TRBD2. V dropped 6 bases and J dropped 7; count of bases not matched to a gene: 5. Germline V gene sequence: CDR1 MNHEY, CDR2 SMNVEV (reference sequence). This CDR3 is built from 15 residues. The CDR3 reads CASSRGLAGENEQFF. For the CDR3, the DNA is TGTGCCAGCAGCCGGGGACTAGCGGGAGAGAATGAGCAGTTCTTC.

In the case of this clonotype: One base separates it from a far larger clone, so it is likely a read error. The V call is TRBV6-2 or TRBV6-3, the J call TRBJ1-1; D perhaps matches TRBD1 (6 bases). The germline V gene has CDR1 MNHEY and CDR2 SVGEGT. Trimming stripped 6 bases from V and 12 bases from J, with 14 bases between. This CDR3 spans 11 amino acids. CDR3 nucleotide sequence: TGTGCCAGCAGCAAAGACAGGCGGTCTTTCTTT. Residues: CASSKDRRSFF.

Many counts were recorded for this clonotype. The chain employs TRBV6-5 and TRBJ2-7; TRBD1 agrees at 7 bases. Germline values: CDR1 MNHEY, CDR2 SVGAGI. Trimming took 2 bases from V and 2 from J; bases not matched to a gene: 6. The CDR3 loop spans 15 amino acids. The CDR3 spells CASSYRWDSAYEQYF. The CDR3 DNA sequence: TGTGCCAGCAGTTACCGATGGGACAGCGCCTACGAGCAGTACTTC.